This T cell receptor beta chain was captured in a study of cytomegalovirus exposure and HLA in healthy donors. Study-wide results and caveats: Fewer N-insertions than the roughly 670-donor mean were reportedly shown by an Asian-associated ancestry cluster in a later analysis.

PCR involved 60 Vbeta and 13 Jbeta primers. The protocol was immunoSEQ multiplex PCR, while the TCRdb copy is restricted to in-frame clones and leaves out a portion. The sample has under 95,000 clones; the top ten hold about 0.61%. Note on this clone: Antigen unknown.

V lost 3 bases and J lost 1, with 19 bases in between. CDR3 size: 18 residues. Looked up from germline, CDR1 is SGDLS and CDR2 is YYNGEE. The origin of this receptor is a man aged 45-60 years in good health and CMV-seronegative. What was sequenced was PBMCs. This rearrangement joins TRBV9 to TRBJ2-2; TRBD1 might be the D (5 bases). This CDR3 is CASSGARPGHRNTGELFF. The CDR3 nucleotides read TGTGCCAGCAGCGGAGCGAGGCCCGGACACCGGAACACCGGGGAGCTGTTTTTT. Full variable domain (missing parts from reference TRBV9 and TRBJ2-2): DSGVTQTPKHLITATGQRVTLRCSPRSGDLSVYWYQQSLDQGLQFLIQYYNGEERAKGNILERFSAQQFPDLHSELNLSSLELGDSALYFCASSGARPGHRNTGELFFGEGSRLTVL.